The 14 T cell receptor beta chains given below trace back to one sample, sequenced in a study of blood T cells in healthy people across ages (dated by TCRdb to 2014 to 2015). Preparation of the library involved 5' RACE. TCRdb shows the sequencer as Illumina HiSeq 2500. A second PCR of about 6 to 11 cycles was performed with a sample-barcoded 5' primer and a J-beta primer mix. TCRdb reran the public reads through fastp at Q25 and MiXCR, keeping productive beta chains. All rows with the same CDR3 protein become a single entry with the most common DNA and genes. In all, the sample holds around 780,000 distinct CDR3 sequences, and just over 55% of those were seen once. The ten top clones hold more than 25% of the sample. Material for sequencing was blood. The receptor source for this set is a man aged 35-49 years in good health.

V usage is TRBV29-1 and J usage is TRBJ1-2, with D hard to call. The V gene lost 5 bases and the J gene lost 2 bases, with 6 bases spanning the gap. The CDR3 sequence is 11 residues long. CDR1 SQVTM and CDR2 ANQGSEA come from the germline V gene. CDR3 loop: CSVRQNYGYTF. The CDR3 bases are TGCAGCGTTCGACAAAACTATGGCTACACCTTC.

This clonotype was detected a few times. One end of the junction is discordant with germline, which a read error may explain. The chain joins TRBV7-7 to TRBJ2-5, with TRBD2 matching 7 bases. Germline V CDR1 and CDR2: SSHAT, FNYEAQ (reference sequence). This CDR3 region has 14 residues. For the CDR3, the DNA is TGTGCTAGCAGCCCCACGCGGGGGACGGAGACCCAGTACTTC. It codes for CASSPTRGTETQYF.

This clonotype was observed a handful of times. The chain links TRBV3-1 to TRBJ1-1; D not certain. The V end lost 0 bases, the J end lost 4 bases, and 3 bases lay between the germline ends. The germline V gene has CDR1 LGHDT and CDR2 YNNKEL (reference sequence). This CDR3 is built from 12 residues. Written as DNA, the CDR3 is TGTGCCAGCAGCCAAGATCGCACTGAAGCTTTCTTT. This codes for CASSQDRTEAFF.

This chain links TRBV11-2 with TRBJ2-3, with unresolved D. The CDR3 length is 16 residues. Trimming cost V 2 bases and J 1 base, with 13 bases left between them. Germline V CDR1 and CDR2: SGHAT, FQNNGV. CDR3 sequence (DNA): TGTGCCAGCAGCTTACTCAGTCGAGGTCGCACAGATACGCAGTATTTT. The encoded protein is CASSLLSRGRTDTQYF.

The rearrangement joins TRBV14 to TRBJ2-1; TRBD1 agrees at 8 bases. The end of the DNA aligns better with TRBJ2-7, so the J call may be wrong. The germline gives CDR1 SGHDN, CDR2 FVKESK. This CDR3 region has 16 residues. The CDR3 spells CASSQADRAYGNEQYF. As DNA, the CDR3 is TGTGCCAGCAGCCAGGCGGACAGGGCGTACGGCAATGAGCAGTACTTC.

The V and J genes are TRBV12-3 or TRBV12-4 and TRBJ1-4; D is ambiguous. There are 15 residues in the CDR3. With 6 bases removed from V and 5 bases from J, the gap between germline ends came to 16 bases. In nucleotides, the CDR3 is TGTGCCAGCAGCCCCAACCGGGTCCGAAATGAAAAACTGTTTTTT. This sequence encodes CASSPNRVRNEKLFF.

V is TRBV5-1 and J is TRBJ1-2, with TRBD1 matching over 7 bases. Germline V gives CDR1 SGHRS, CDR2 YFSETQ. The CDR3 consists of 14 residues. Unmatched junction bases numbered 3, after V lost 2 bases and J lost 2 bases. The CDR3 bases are TGCGCCAGCAGCTTTGACAGGGCAAACTATGGCTACACCTTC. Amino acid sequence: CASSFDRANYGYTF.

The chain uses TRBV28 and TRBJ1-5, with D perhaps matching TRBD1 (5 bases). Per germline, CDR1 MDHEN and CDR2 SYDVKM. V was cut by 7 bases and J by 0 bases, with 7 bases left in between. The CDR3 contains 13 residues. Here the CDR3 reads CASKGNSNQPQHF. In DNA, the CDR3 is TGTGCCAGCAAGGGGAATAGCAATCAGCCCCAGCATTTT.

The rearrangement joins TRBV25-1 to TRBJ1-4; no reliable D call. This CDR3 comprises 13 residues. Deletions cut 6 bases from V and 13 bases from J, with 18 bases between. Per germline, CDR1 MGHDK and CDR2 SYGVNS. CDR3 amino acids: CASRPSGEGRLFF. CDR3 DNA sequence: TGTGCCAGCAGGCCGAGCGGGGAAGGGAGACTGTTTTTT.

CDR3 amino acids: CASGGTHSQGDTQYF. In DNA, the CDR3 is TGTGCCAGCGGAGGGACCCACTCCCAAGGAGATACGCAGTATTTT. J is TRBJ2-3 and V is TRBV2, with D perhaps TRBD2 (6 bases). Deletions cut 8 bases from V and 5 bases from J, with 20 bases between. CDR3 size: 15 residues. Germline CDR1 and CDR2: SNHLY and FYNNEI.

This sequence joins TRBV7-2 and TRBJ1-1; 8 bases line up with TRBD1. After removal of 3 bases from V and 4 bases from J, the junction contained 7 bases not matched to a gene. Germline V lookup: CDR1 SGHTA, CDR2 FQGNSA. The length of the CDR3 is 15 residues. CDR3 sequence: CASSFSNTGGTEAFF. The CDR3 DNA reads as TGTGCCAGCAGCTTCTCCAACACAGGGGGCACTGAAGCTTTCTTT.

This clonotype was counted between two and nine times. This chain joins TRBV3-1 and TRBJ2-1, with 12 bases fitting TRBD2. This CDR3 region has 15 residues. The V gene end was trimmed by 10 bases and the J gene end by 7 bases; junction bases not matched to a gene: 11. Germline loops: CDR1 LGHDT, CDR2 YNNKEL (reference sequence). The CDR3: CATRLAGDGRNEQFF. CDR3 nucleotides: TGTGCCACCCGACTAGCGGGAGATGGGAGGAATGAGCAGTTCTTC.

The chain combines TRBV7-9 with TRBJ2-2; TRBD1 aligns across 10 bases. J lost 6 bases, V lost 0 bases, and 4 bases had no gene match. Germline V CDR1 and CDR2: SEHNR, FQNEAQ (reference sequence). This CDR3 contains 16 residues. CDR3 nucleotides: TGTGCCAGCAGCTTAGCCGGGACAGGGGTCGCCGGGGAGCTGTTTTTT. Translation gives CASSLAGTGVAGELFF.

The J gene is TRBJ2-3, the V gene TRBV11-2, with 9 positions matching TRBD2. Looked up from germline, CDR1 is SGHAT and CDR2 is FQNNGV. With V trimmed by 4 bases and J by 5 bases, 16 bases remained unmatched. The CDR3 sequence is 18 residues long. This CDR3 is CASSSYWASGVGKDTQYF. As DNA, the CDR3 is TGTGCCAGCAGCTCATACTGGGCTAGCGGGGTGGGAAAAGATACGCAGTATTTT.